This T cell receptor beta chain is drawn from a study of immune cell composition in non-small cell lung cancer. Broader study findings: It was not proven that tumour-reactive clones equal dominant tumour-associated clones.

Normal lung was sampled as far from the tumour as possible, at least 3 cm. This CDR3 is 13 amino acids long. Germline V gene data show CDR1 as MGHDK and CDR2 as SYGVNS. V was clipped by 5 bases and J by 5 bases; unmatched bases: 2. The assay was immunoSEQ multiplex PCR, and TCRdb's table has in-frame clones only and misses some. The repertoire holds roughly 16,000 clones, over 65% seen once, with approximately 9.2% in the top ten. This clone showed up just a few times. Its antigen is undetermined. The same specimen was also included in a second study, on CD4 T cells in lung cancer.

The clonotype comes from a human donor with non-small cell lung cancer. Source material: non-adjacent lung tissue. The chain joins TRBV25-1 to TRBJ1-1; 10 positions agree with TRBD1. DNA of the CDR3: TGTGCCAGCAGTTTGGGACAGGGGACTGAAGCTTTCTTT. It codes for CASSLGQGTEAFF. The full variable domain, in which reference TRBV25-1 and TRBJ1-1 provide the parts outside the CDR3, is EADIYQTPRYLVIGTGKKITLECSQTMGHDKMYWYQQDPGMELHLIHYSYGVNSTEKGDLSSESTVSRIRTEHFPLTLESARPSHTSQYLCASSLGQGTEAFFGQGTRLTVV.